The 12 T cell receptor beta chains below all came from one sample that was sequenced in a study of blood T cell repertoires in COVID-19. TCRdb keeps only in-frame clones here, not all; method: immunoSEQ multiplex PCR. The table shows 250,000 to 400,000 clones, with over 75% occurring only once. The sample consisted of PBMCs or T cells enriched from blood (not recorded which). The origin of the receptors is a young woman who had recovered from COVID-19.

The chain recombines TRBV3-1 (or the pseudogene TRBV3-2) with TRBJ1-4; 7 nucleotides line up with TRBD1. This CDR3 is 15 amino acids long. Germline lookup yields CDR1 LGHDT and CDR2 YNNKEL (reference sequence). The J segment lost 8 bases and the V segment lost 4 bases, leaving 10 bases of the junction unmatched. The CDR3 nucleotides read TGTGCCAGCAGCCCCCGGTGGCAGGGGGAGGAAAAACTGTTTTTT. It specifies CASSPRWQGEEKLFF.

The rearrangement uses TRBV7-9 and TRBJ1-4, with TRBD1 as a possible D gene (6 bases). This CDR3 contains 14 residues. Trimming cost V 3 bases and J 8 bases, with 13 bases left between them. CDR1 is SEHNR, CDR2 FQNEAQ, per germline (reference sequence). The CDR3 here is CASSFSTTGEKLFF. In DNA, the CDR3 is TGTGCCAGCAGCTTTTCGACTACAGGGGAAAAACTGTTTTTT.

The rearrangement joins TRBV10-3 to TRBJ1-3; D is perhaps TRBD1 (6 bases). The CDR3 consists of 15 residues. Between the trimmed V and J ends, which lost 3 bases and 1 base, there was a span of 10 bases. CDR1 ENHRY and CDR2 SYGVKD come from the germline V gene. For the CDR3, the DNA is TGTGCCATCAGTGAAAGGGGGGGATCTGGAAACACCATATATTTT. This translates into CAISERGGSGNTIYF.

The chain carries TRBV5-1 and TRBJ2-7; a weak D match, TRBD1 (6 bases). V was clipped by 4 bases and J by 6 bases, with 11 bases between them. The length of the CDR3 is 12 residues. The V gene's germline CDR1 is SGHRS and CDR2 YFSETQ. CDR3 region: CASSPDSFEQYF. CDR3 coding DNA: TGCGCCAGCAGCCCGGACAGTTTCGAGCAGTACTTC.

Regarding this clone: Other DNA variants within this sample encode the same CDR3. The chain is built from TRBV24-1 and TRBJ2-3; 8 bases are a match to TRBD2. In germline, CDR1 is KGHDR, CDR2 SFDVKD. V was pared by 5 bases and J by 1 base, with 1 base of the junction left unmatched. The CDR3 has 14 amino acids. The CDR3 sequence: CATSGAGGTDTQYF. CDR3 nucleotides: TGTGCCACCAGTGGAGCGGGGGGCACAGATACGCAGTATTTT.

V and J are TRBV6-2 or TRBV6-3 and TRBJ1-1; D call uncertain. With 2 bases removed from V and 4 bases from J, the gap between germline ends came to 8 bases. The CDR3 has 13 residues. CDR1 MNHEY and CDR2 SVGEGT come from the germline V gene. The CDR3 DNA is TGTGCCAGCAGTTACGCCGGCGGCACTGAAGCTTTCTTT. Translation gives CASSYAGGTEAFF.

The rearrangement uses TRBV7-2 and TRBJ2-5; 7 nucleotides match TRBD1. Trimming removed 0 bases from V and 2 bases from J; junction bases left unmatched: 3. The CDR3 runs 15 residues. CDR1 SGHTA and CDR2 FQGNSA come from the germline V gene. This CDR3 reads CASSLAGQIQETQYF. CDR3 coding DNA: TGTGCCAGCAGCTTAGCGGGACAGATACAAGAGACCCAGTACTTC.

This sequence joins TRBV11-3 and TRBJ2-7, with 9 bases matching TRBD1. This CDR3 has 16 amino acids. The germline gives CDR1 SGHNT, CDR2 YENEEA. Trimming removed 0 bases from V and 5 bases from J; junction bases left unmatched: 8. CDR3 bases: TGTGCCAGCAGCTTAGATTCTGGGACAGGGTTCGACGAGCAGTACTTC. It codes for CASSLDSGTGFDEQYF.

The CDR3 DNA sequence: TGTGCCAGCAGCGGGCACAGGGAAGGGTTGGACACCATATATTTT. Translation gives CASSGHREGLDTIYF. The chain couples TRBV9 to TRBJ1-3; possible D gene TRBD1, 6 bases. Germline-derived CDR1 and CDR2 are SGDLS and YYNGEE. This CDR3 region has 15 residues. With 3 bases removed from V and 8 bases from J, the gap between germline ends came to 18 bases.

This chain uses TRBV20-1 with TRBJ2-7; no reliable D call. This CDR3 contains 12 residues. V lost 3 bases, J lost 1 base, and 7 bases lay in between. Germline V lookup: CDR1 DFQATT, CDR2 SNEGSKA (reference sequence). The CDR3, as DNA: TGCAGTGCTAGTGCAGTGTCCTACGAGCAGTACTTC. It translates to CSASAVSYEQYF.

The chain recombines TRBV7-9 with TRBJ1-1, with D perhaps TRBD1 (6 bases). CDR3 size: 16 residues. V lost 5 bases to trimming and J lost 4 bases, with 20 bases between them. CDR1 is SEHNR and CDR2 is FQNEAQ in the germline V gene (reference sequence). The CDR3 DNA reads TGTGCCAGCAGCCAAATTAAGCCGATGACAGGCACTGAAGCTTTCTTT. Encoded protein: CASSQIKPMTGTEAFF.

The chain recombines TRBV2 with TRBJ1-1, with TRBD1 matching 7 bases. The CDR3 has 18 amino acids. Trimming removed 6 bases from V and 1 base from J; junction bases left unmatched: 17. In germline, CDR1 is SNHLY, CDR2 FYNNEI. This chain's CDR3 is CASSISLTMTGSNTEAFF. The DNA for the CDR3 is TGTGCCAGCAGCATCTCACTGACAATGACAGGGTCGAACACTGAAGCTTTCTTT.